This TCR beta chain was sequenced in a study of immune cell composition in non-small cell lung cancer. About the study: Tumours were mainly lung adenocarcinoma or squamous cell carcinoma.

Sequenced by immunoSEQ multiplex PCR; TCRdb stores in-frame clones only, minus some. Among over 1,500 clones listed, over 55% were seen once. Normal lung was sampled as far from the tumour as possible, at least 3 cm. Template was genomic DNA from frozen, unsorted single-cell suspensions. From germline, CDR1 is SNHLY and CDR2 FYNNEI. Trimming at V came to 5 bases and at J to 9 bases, leaving 7 bases not matched to a gene. This CDR3 contains 15 residues. About this clone itself: What it binds is unknown.

Study-level findings and limits: In adenocarcinoma, maximal tumour-associated clone frequency tracked TIL tumour reactivity. Smoking pack-years did not significantly correlate with tumour TCR-beta clonality.

J is TRBJ2-1 and V is TRBV2, with 13 bases identical to TRBD2. This TCR came from a human donor with non-small cell lung cancer. Sequenced sample: non-adjacent lung tissue. CDR3 sequence (DNA): TGTGCCAGCAGTTTACTAGCGGGGGGGCAGGGTGAGCAGTTCTTC. This sequence encodes CASSLLAGGQGEQFF.